These T cell receptor beta chains were read from a single sample in a study of blood T cell repertoires in COVID-19. Generated by immunoSEQ multiplex PCR, the TCRdb table keeps only in-frame clones and is missing some. This table has around 150,000 clones, around 80% appearing once. The sample taken for sequencing was peripheral blood. All receptors derive from a woman aged 80 or older with acute or convalescent COVID-19. Each CDR3 is given with its conserved first and last residue. A D gene is named only where the DNA matches it firmly. Some rows have no size entry. The others give once, few or many, or a class for an expanded clone.

TRBV5-1	TRBD1	TRBJ2-7	.	CASSHEGADEQYF	TGCGCCAGCAGCCACGAGGGGGCCGACGAGCAGTACTTC
TRBV6-5	TRBD2	TRBJ2-7	.	CASRAGGLTYEQYF	TGTGCCAGCCGAGCGGGGGGGTTAACCTACGAGCAGTACTTC
TRBV11-2	TRBD1	TRBJ2-7	.	CASSFIRQGAGEQYF	TGTGCCAGCAGCTTTATTCGGCAGGGGGCAGGCGAGCAGTACTTC
TRBV28	.	TRBJ2-7	.	CASSPGLGAYEQYF	TGTGCCAGCAGTCCGGGACTCGGGGCCTACGAGCAGTACTTC
TRBV10-3	TRBD2	TRBJ2-5	.	CAISDGGEETQYF	TGTGCCATCAGTGACGGGGGGGAAGAGACCCAGTACTTC
TRBV27	TRBD1	TRBJ1-2	.	CASSSTGFHYGYTF	TGTGCCAGCAGTTCGACAGGGTTTCACTATGGCTACACCTTC
TRBV5-1	.	TRBJ2-3	.	CASSSETDTQYF	TGCGCCAGCAGCAGTGAGACAGATACGCAGTATTTT
TRBV7-6	TRBD1	TRBJ1-1	few	CASSLEWDSEAFF	TGTGCCAGCAGCTTAGAATGGGACAGTGAAGCTTTCTTT
TRBV27	.	TRBJ2-2	.	CASRRVGIQGHTGELFF	TGTGCCAGCAGACGAGTGGGTATACAGGGTCACACCGGGGAGCTGTTTTTT
TRBV6-5	.	TRBJ1-2	.	CASIISAGMIYGYTF	TGTGCCAGCATAATAAGCGCGGGGATGATCTATGGCTACACCTTC
TRBV3-1/TRBV3-2	.	TRBJ1-3	.	CASSSFYSGSSGNTIYF	TGTGCCAGCAGCTCCTTCTACAGCGGGTCTTCTGGAAACACCATATATTTT
TRBV28	TRBD1	TRBJ1-5	once	CASSPQGGQPQHF	TGTGCCAGCAGTCCACAGGGGGGGCAGCCCCAGCATTTT
TRBV19	TRBD1	TRBJ2-5	.	CASSIDTPGQGNPNQETQYF	TGTGCCAGTAGTATAGATACTCCGGGACAGGGAAACCCAAACCAAGAGACCCAGTACTTC
TRBV6-5	.	TRBJ2-3	.	CASSYRGVPTDTQYF	TGTGCCAGCAGTTACAGGGGTGTTCCCACAGATACGCAGTATTTT
TRBV7-2	.	TRBJ1-5	.	CASSLPTGSGNQPQHF	TGTGCCAGCAGCTTACCTACAGGGAGTGGCAATCAGCCCCAGCATTTT
TRBV27	.	TRBJ1-1	once	CASSLSAQGNTEAFF	TGTGCCAGCAGTTTATCGGCTCAGGGGAACACTGAAGCTTTCTTT
TRBV6-5	TRBD2	TRBJ2-7	.	CASSYAGRSYEQYF	TGTGCCAGCAGTTACGCCGGGAGGTCCTACGAGCAGTACTTC
TRBV5-6	TRBD1	TRBJ1-5	.	CASSLTGEKANQPQHF	TGTGCCAGCAGCCTTACAGGGGAGAAGGCAAATCAGCCCCAGCATTTT
TRBV18	.	TRBJ2-2	.	CASSRLATNTGELFF	TGTGCCAGCTCACGGTTGGCAACGAACACCGGGGAGCTGTTTTTT
TRBV11-2	.	TRBJ1-5	.	CASSLEGGQPQHF	TGTGCCAGCAGCTTGGAGGGTGGACAGCCCCAGCATTTT
TRBV7-2	.	TRBJ2-7	.	CASSLMGGGFYEQYF	TGTGCCAGCAGCTTGATGGGGGGGGGCTTCTACGAGCAGTACTTC
TRBV7-2	.	TRBJ2-7	.	CASSLRADTGWFQYEQYF	TGTGCCAGCAGCTTACGGGCGGATACGGGGTGGTTCCAGTACGAGCAGTACTTC